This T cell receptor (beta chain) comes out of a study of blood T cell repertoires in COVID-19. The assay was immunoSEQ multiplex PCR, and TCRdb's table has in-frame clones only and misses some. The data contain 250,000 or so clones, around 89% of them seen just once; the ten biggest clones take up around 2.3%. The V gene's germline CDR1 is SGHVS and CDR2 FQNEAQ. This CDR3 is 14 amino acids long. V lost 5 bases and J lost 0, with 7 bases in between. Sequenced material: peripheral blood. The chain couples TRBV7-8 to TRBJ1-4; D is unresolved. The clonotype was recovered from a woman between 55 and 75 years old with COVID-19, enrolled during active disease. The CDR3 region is CASSRDTTNEKLFF. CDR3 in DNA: TGTGCCAGCAGCCGAGATACAACTAATGAAAAACTGTTTTTT.